What follows is one T cell receptor (beta chain) and its context. Its antigen remains unidentified. The data derive from a study of a mutant IDH1 vaccine in newly diagnosed glioma. Study at large: V12 occurred at week 35 and V13 at week 47.

Assay used: immunoSEQ multiplex PCR; TCRdb lists only in-frame clones, some missing. The table shows about 56,000 clones, with approximately 71% occurring only once. Time point specified: week 47, end of study. Alongside topical imiquimod, each dose of vaccine comprised 300 ug of mutant IDH1 20-mer peptide. Patients had eight vaccinations, in weeks 1, 3, 5, 7, 11, 15, 19 and 23. Each tumor in the donors was a new WHO grade 3 or 4 astrocytoma, IDH1-mutant and ATRX-lost. This TCR was recovered from a man aged 50 to 59 with glioma. This specimen consisted of PBMCs, obtained from a glioma patient whose treatment included an IDH1 peptide vaccine.

The CDR3 here is CARYRERVLGTQYF. The CDR3 coding sequence is TGTGCCAGGTACCGGGAGAGGGTGTTGGGGACCCAGTACTTC. This chain connects TRBV7-3 to TRBJ2-5; a possible D gene is TRBD2 (6 bases). Per germline, CDR1 SGHTA and CDR2 FQGTGA. The CDR3 length is 14 residues. V shed 9 bases and J shed 7 bases, with 21 bases lying between them. Together with reference TRBV7-3 and TRBJ2-5, the CDR3 gives the full variable domain: GAGVSQTPSNKVTEKGKYVELRCDPISGHTALYWYRQSLGQGPEFLIYFQGTGAADDSGLPNDRFFAVRPEGSVSTLKIQRTERGDSAVYLCARYRERVLGTQYFGPGTRLLVL.